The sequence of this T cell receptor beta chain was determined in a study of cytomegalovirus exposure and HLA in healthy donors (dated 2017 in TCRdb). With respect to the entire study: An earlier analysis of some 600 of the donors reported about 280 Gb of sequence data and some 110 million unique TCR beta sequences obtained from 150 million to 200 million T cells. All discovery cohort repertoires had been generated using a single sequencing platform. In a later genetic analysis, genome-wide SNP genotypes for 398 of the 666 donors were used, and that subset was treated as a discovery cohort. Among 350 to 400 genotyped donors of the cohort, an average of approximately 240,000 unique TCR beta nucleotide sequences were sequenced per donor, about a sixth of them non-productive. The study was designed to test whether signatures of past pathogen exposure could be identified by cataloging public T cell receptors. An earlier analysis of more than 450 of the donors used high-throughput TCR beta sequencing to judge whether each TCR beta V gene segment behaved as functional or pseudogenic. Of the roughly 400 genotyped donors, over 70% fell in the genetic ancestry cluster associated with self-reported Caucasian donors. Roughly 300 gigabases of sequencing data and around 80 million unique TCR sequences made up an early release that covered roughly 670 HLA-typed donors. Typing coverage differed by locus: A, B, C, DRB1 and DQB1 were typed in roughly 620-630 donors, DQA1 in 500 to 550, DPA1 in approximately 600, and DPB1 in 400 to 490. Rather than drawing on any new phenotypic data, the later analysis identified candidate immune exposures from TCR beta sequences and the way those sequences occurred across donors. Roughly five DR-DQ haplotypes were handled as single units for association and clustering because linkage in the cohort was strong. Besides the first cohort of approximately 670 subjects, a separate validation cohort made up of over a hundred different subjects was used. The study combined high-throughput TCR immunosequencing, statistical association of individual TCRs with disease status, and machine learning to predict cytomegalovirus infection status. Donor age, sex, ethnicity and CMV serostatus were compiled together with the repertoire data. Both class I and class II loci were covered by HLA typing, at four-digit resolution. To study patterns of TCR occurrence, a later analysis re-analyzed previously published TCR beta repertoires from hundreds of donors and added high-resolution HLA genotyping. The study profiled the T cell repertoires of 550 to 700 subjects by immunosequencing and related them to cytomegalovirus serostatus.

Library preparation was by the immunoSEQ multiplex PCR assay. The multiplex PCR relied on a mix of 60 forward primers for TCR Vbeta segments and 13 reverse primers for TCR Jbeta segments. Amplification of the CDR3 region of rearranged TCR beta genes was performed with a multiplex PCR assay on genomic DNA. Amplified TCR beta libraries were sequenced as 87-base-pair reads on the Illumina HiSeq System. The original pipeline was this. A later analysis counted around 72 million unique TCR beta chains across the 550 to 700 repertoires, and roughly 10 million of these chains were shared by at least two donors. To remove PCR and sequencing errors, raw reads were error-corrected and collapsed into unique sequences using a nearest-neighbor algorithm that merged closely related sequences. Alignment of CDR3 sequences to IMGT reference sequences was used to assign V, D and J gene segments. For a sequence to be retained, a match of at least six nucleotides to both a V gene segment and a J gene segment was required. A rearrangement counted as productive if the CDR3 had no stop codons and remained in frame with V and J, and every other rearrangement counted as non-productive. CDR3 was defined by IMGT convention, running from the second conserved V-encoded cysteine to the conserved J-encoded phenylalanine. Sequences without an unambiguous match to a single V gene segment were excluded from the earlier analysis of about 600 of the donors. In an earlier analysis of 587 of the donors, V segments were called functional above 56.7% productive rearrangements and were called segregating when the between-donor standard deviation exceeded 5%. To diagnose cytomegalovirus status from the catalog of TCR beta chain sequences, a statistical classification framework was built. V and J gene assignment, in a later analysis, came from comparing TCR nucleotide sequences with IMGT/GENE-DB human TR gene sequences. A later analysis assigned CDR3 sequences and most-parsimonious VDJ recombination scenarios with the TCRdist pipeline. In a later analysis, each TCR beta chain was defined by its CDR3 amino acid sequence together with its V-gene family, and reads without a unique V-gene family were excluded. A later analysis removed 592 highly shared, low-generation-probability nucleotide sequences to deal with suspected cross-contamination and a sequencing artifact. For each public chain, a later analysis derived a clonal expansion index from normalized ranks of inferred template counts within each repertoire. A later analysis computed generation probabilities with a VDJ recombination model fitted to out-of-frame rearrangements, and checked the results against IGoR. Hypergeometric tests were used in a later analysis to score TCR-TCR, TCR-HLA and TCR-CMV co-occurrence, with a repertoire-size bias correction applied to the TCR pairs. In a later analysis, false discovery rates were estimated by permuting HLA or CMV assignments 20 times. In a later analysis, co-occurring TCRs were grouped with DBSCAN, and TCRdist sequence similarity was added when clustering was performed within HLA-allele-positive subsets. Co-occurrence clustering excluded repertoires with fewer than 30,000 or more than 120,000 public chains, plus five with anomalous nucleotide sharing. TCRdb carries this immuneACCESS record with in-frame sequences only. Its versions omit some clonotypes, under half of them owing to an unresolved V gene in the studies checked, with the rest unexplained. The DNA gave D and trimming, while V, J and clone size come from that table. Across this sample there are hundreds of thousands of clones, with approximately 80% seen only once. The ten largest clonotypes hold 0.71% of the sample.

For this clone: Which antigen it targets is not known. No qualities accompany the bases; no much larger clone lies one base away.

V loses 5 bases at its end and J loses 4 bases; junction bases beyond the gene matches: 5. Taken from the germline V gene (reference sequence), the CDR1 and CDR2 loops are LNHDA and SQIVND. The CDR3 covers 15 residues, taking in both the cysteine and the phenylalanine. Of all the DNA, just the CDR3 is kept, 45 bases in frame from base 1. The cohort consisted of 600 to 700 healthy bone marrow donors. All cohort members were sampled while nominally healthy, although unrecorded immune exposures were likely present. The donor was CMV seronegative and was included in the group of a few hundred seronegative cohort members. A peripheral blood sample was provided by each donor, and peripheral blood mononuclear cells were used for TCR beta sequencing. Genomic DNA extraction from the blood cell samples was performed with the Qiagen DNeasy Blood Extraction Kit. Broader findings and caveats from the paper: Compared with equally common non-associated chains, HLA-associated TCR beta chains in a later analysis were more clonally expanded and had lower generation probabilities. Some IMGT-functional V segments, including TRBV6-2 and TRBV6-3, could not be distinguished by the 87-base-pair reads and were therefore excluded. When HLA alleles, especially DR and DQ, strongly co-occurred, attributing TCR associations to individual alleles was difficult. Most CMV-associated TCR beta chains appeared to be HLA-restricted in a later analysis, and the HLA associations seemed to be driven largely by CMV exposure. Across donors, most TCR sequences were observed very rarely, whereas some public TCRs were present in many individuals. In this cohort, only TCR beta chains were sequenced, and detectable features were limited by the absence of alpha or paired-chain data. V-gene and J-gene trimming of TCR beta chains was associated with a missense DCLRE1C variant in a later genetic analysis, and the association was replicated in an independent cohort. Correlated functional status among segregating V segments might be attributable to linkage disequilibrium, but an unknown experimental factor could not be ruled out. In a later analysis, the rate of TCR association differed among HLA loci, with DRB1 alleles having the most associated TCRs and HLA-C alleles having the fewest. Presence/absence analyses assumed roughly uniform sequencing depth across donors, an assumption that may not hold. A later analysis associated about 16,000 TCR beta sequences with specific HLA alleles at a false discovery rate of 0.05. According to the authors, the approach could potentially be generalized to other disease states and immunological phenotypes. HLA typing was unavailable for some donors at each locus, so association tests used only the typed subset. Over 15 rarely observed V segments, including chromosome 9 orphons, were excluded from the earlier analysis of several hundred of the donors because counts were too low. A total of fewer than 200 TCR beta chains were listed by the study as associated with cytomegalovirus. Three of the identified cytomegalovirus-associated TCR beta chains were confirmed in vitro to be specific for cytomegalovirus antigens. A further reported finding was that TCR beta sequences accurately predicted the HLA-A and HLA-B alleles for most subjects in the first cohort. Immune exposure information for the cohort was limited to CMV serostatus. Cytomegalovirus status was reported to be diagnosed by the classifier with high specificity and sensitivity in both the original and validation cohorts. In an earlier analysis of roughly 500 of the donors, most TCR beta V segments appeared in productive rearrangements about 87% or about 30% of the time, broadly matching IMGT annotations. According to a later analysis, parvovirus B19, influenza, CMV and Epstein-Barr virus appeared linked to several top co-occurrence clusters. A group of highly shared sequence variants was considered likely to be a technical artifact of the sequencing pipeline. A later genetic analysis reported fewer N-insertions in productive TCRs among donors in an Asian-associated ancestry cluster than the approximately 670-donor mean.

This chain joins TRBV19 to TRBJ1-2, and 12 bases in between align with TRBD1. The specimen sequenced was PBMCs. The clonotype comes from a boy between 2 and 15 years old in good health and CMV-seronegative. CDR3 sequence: CASSVGTGGGYGYTF. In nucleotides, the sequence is TGTGCCAGTAGTGTCGGGACAGGGGGCGGCTATGGCTACACCTTC. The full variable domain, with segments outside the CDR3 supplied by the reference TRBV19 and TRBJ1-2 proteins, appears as DGGITQSPKYLFRKEGQNVTLSCEQNLNHDAMYWYRQDPGQGLRLIYYSQIVNDFQKGDIAEGYSVSREKKESFPLTVTSAQKNPTAFYLCASSVGTGGGYGYTFGSGTRLTVV.